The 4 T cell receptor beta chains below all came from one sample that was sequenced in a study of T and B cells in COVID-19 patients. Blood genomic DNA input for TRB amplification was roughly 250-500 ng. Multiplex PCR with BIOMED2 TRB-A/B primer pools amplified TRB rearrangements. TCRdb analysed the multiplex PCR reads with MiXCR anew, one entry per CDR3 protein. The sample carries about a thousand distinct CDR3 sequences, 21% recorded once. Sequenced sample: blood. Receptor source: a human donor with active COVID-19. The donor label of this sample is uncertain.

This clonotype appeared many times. CDR3 DNA: TGTGCCAGCAGTGAGCAGGAAATTAATGAAAAACTGTTTTTT. Its translation is CASSEQEINEKLFF. V usage is TRBV6-1 and J usage is TRBJ1-4; D is unresolved. Trimming took 3 bases from V and 4 from J, leaving 9 bases between them. Germline V gene sequence: CDR1 MNHNS, CDR2 SASEGT. This CDR3 has 14 amino acids.

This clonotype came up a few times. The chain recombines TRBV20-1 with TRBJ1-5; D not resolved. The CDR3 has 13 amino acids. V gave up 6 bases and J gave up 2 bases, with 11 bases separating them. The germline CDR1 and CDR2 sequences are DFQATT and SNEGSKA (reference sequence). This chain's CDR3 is CSARTGGNQPQHF. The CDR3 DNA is TGCAGTGCCCGGACTGGGGGCAATCAGCCCCAGCATTTT.

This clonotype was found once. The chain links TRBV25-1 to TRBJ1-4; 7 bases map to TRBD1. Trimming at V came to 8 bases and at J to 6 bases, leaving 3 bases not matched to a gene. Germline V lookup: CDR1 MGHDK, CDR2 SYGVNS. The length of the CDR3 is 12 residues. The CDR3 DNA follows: TGTGCCAGCCTCGACAGGGATGAAAAACTGTTTTTT. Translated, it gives CASLDRDEKLFF.

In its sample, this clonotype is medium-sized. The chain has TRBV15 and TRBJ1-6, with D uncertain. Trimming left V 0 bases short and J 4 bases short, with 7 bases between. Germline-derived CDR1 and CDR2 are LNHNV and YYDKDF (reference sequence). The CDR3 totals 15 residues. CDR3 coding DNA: TGTGCCACCAGCAGAGATCGGCAGTATAATTCACCCCTCCACTTT. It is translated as CATSRDRQYNSPLHF.